The clone carrying this T cell receptor (beta chain) was observed a handful of times. Its antigen remains unknown. CDR3 length: 13 residues. From germline, CDR1 is SGHRS and CDR2 YFSETQ. V was clipped by 0 bases and J by 5 bases, with 9 bases between them. Random hexamers served to reverse transcribe about 0.5 to 1 ug RNA. TCRdb analysed the immunoSEQ multiplex PCR reads with MiXCR anew, one entry per CDR3 protein. The sample carries about 140,000 distinct CDR3 sequences, 94% recorded once. CD8+ and CD4+ T cells circulating in blood were sequenced for TCR beta. The individuals used as controls were healthy donors who had been matched for both age and sex. The TEMRA cells underwent FACS enrichment, while the CD8+ and CD4+ T cells underwent negative isolation. The data are from a study of CD8 T cells in Susac syndrome. Overall study results and limits: It was acknowledged by the study that relatively few individuals were included in its TCR sequencing and HLA analysis.

Input material: CD8+ T cells from PBMCs. The chain combines TRBV5-1 with TRBJ2-7; D not resolved. This clonotype originated in a human donor in good health. The CDR3, as DNA: TGCGCCAGCAGCTTGGATAGCTGGGACGAGCAGTACTTC. Protein sequence: CASSLDSWDEQYF.